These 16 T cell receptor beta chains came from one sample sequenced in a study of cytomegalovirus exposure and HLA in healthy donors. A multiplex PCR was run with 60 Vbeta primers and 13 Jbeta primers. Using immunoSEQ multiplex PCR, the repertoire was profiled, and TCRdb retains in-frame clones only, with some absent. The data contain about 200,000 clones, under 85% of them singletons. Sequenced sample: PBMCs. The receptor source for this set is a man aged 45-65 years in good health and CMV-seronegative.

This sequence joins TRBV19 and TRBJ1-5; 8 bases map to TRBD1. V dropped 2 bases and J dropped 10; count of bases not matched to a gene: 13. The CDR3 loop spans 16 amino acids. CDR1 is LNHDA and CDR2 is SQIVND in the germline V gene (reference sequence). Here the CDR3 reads CASSIRGDRILSPQHF. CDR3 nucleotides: TGTGCCAGTAGTATACGAGGGGACAGGATTTTAAGTCCCCAGCATTTT.

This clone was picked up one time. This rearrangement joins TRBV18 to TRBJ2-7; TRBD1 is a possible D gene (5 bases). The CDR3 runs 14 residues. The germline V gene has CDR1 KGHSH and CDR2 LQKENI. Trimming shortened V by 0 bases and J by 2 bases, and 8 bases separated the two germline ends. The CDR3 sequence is CASSPPRQPYEQYF. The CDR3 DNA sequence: TGTGCCAGCTCACCACCTCGACAGCCCTACGAGCAGTACTTC.

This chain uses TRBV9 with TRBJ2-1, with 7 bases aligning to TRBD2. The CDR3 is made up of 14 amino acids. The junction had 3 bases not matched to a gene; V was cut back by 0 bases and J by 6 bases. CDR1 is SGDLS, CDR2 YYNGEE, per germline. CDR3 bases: TGTGCCAGCAGCGTAGGGGGGGGTACCAATGAGCAGTTCTTC. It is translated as CASSVGGGTNEQFF.

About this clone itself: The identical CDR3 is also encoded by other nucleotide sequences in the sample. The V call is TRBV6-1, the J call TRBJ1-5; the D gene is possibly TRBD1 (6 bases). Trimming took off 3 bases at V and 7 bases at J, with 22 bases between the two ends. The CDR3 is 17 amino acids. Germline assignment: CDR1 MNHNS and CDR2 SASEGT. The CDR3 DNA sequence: TGTGCCAGCAGTGATCTGCCAGGGACATTTTCGGACCAGCCCCAGCATTTT. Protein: CASSDLPGTFSDQPQHF.

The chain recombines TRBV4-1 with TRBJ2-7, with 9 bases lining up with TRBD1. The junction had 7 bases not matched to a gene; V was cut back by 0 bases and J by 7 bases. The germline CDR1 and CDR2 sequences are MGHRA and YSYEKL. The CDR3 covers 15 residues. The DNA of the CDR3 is TGCGCCAGCAGCCAAGATCGGAACAGGGGGCGGGAGCAGTACTTC. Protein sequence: CASSQDRNRGREQYF.

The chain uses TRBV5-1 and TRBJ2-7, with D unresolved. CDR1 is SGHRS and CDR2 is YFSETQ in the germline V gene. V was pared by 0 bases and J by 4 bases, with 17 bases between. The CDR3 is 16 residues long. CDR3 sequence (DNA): TGCGCCAGCAGCTTGGAGGCAGGTGCTATCCGGTACGAGCAGTACTTC. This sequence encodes CASSLEAGAIRYEQYF.

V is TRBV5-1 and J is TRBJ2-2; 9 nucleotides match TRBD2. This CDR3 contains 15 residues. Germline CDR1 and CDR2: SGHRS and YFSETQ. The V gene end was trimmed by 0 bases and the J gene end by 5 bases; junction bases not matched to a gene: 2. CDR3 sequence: CASSLASGRTGELFF. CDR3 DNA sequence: TGCGCCAGCAGCTTGGCCAGCGGGAGGACCGGGGAGCTGTTTTTT.

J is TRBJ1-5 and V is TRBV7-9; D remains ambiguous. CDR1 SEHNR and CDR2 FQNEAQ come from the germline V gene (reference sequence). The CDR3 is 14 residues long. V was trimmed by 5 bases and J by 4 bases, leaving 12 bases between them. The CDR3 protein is CASSQLGFNQPQHF. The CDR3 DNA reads TGTGCCAGCAGCCAGTTGGGCTTTAATCAGCCCCAGCATTTT.

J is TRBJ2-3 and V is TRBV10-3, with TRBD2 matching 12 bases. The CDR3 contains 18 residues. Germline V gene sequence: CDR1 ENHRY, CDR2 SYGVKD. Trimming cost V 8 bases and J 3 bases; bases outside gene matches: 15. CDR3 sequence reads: CAIGPGLAGGRGTDTQYF. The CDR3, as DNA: TGTGCCATCGGCCCTGGGCTAGCGGGAGGGCGAGGGACAGATACGCAGTATTTT.

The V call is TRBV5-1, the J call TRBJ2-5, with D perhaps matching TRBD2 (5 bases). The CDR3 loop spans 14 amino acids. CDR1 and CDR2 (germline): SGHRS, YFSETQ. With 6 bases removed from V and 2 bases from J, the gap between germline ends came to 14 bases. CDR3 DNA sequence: TGCGCCAGCACCCCCGGGAACTGGCAAGAGACCCAGTACTTC. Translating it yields CASTPGNWQETQYF.

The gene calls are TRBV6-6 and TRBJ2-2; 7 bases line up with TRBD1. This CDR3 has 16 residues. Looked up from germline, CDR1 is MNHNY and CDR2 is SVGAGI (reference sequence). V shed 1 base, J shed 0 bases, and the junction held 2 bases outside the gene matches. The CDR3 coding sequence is TGTGCCAGCAGTTACTTGGGACAGACGAACACCGGGGAGCTGTTTTTT. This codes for CASSYLGQTNTGELFF.

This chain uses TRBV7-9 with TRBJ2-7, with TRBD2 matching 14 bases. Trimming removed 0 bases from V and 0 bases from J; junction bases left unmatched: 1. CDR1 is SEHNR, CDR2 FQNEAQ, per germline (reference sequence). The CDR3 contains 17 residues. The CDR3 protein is CASSLAGLAGGSYEQYF. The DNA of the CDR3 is TGTGCCAGCAGCTTAGCAGGACTAGCGGGAGGCTCCTACGAGCAGTACTTC.

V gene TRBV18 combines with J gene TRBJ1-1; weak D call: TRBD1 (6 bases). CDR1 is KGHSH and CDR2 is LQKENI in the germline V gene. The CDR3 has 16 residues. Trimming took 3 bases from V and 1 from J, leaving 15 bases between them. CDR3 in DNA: TGTGCCAGCTCACCGCTCCCCACACAGGGGAACACTGAAGCTTTCTTT. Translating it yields CASSPLPTQGNTEAFF.

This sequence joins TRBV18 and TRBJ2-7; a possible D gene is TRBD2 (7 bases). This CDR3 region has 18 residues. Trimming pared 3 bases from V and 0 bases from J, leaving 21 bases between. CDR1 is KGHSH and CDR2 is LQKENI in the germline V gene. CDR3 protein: CASSPLGGAGQSSYEQYF. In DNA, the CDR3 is TGTGCCAGCTCACCCCTGGGGGGGGCAGGTCAGAGCTCCTACGAGCAGTACTTC.

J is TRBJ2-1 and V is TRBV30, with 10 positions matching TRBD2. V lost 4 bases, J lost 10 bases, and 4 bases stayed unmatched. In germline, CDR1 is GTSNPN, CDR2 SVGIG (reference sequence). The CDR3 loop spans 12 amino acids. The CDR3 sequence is CAWTSGSWEQFF. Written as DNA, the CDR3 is TGTGCCTGGACTAGCGGGAGCTGGGAGCAGTTCTTC.

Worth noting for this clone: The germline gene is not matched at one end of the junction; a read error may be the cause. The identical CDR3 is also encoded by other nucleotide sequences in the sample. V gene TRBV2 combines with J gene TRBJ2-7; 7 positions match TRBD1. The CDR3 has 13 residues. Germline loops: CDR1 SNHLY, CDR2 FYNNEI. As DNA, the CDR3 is TGCGCCAGCAGCCCGACAGGGTTGAGCGAGCAGTACTTC. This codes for CASSPTGLSEQYF. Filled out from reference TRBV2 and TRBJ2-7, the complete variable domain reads EPEVTQTPSHQVTQMGQEVILRCVPISNHLYFYWYRQILGQKVEFLVSFYNNEISEKSEIFDDQFSVERPDGSNFTLKIRSTKLEDSAMYFCASSPTGLSEQYFGPGTRLTVT.